Listed below are T cell receptor beta chains from one sample, sequenced in a study of blood T cells in healthy people across ages. One entry per CDR3 protein, called by TCRdb with MiXCR from the 5' RACE reads. The repertoire has 850,000 to 1,300,000 distinct CDR3 sequences, more than 40% of them found once; the top ten carry approximately 17%. Sequencing input: blood. Every receptor here comes from an older woman in good health. The CDR3 runs from the conserved cysteine through the conserved F or W.

j_gene | v_gene | CDR3aa
TRBJ1-4 | TRBV7-9 | CASTGGQGNEKLFF
TRBJ2-5 | TRBV20-1 | CSATQGQETQYF
TRBJ1-6 | TRBV6-1 | CASSEAMSRQGNSPLHF
TRBJ2-1 | TRBV6-2/TRBV6-3 | CASSYSGVEQFF
TRBJ2-5 | TRBV13 | CASSYGSNQETQYF
TRBJ2-1 | TRBV7-2 | CASSLDSGDYNEQFF
TRBJ2-7 | TRBV20-1 | CSARELAVYEQYF
TRBJ1-2 | TRBV25-1 | CASSEQTGDGYTF
TRBJ1-1 | TRBV12-3/TRBV12-4 | CASSLGQDVREDTEAFF
TRBJ2-3 | TRBV12-3/TRBV12-4 | CASSLGVLRTDTQYF
TRBJ2-4 | TRBV3-1 | CASSQGQGFAQYF
TRBJ2-7 | TRBV27 | CASSKKTTDEQYF
TRBJ2-1 | TRBV4-2 | CASSQEASGRANEQFF
TRBJ1-4 | TRBV20-1 | CSARDQGTLFF
TRBJ2-7 | TRBV2 | CASDDRTGIYEQYF
TRBJ2-7 | TRBV28 | CASCTRDRAYEQYF
TRBJ2-3 | TRBV2 | CASSGLLAVGDTQYF
TRBJ1-1 | TRBV5-1 | CASSSTSTMNTEAFF
TRBJ2-7 | TRBV7-8 | CASTGEGSAGPYEQYF
TRBJ2-1 | TRBV6-5 | CASSYSPSESDEQFF
TRBJ1-2 | TRBV5-1 | CASSLGQSLANYGYTF
TRBJ2-3 | TRBV28 | CASFKGGHSTDTQYF
TRBJ2-1 | TRBV7-2 | CASRKGTSSYNEQFF
TRBJ2-1 | TRBV13 | CAGSHRDQSSYNEQFF
TRBJ1-5 | TRBV29-1 | CSVGLGTPGYQPQHF
. | TRBV11-2 | CASSYWDRGYEQYF
TRBJ2-1 | TRBV28 | CASSFRRQGASGNEQFF
TRBJ2-7 | TRBV29-1 | CSVVGQDSYEQYF
TRBJ2-7 | TRBV11-3 | CASSPQGGRAIHEQYF
TRBJ2-7 | TRBV7-2 | CASSEAIYEQYF
TRBJ2-1 | TRBV20-1 | CSARDIRRGDTYNEQFF
TRBJ1-1 | TRBV5-1 | CASSVDRAGEAFF
TRBJ2-7 | TRBV6-5 | CASTADRVPYEQYF
TRBJ2-1 | TRBV4-2 | CASSQPGQGYNEQFF
TRBJ2-3 | TRBV10-1 | CASSEVMGIIDTQYF